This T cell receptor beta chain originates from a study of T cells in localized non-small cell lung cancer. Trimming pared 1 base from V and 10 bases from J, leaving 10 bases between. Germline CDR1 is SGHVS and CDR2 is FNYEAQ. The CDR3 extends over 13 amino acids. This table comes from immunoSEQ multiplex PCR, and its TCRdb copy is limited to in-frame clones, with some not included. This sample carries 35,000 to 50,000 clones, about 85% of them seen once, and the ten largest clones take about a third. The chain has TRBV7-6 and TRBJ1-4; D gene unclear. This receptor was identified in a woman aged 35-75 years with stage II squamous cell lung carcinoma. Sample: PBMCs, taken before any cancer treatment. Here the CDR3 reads CASSLESGPKLFF. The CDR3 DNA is TGTGCCAGCAGCTTAGAGTCCGGGCCAAAACTGTTTTTT.